This T cell receptor beta chain was recovered during a study of cytomegalovirus exposure and HLA in healthy donors. This clone was counted once. The antigen remains unidentified. CDR3 length: 17 residues. Trimming took 0 bases from V and 0 from J; bases not matched to a gene: 4. Per germline, CDR1 SGDLS and CDR2 YYNGEE. Study-wide results and caveats: Within an earlier analysis, most TCR beta V segments proved productive either about 90% or about 30% of the time. A later analysis associated 15,000 or so TCR beta sequences with HLA alleles at a 0.05 false discovery rate. TCR beta V- and J-gene trimming, according to a later analysis, was linked to a missense DCLRE1C variant.

Primers for the PCR totalled 60 Vbeta and 13 Jbeta. Data came from immunoSEQ multiplex PCR; TCRdb stores just in-frame clones and leaves some out. The sample has 180,000 or so clones; 75% to 85% are singletons. The clonotype originates from a man in his late teens or twenties in good health and CMV-seronegative. The sequencing input was PBMCs. The V gene is TRBV9, the J gene TRBJ2-1; 9 bases line up with TRBD2. CDR3: CASSVGLAGSSYNEQFF. Written as DNA, the CDR3 is TGTGCCAGCAGCGTAGGGCTAGCGGGATCCTCCTACAATGAGCAGTTCTTC.